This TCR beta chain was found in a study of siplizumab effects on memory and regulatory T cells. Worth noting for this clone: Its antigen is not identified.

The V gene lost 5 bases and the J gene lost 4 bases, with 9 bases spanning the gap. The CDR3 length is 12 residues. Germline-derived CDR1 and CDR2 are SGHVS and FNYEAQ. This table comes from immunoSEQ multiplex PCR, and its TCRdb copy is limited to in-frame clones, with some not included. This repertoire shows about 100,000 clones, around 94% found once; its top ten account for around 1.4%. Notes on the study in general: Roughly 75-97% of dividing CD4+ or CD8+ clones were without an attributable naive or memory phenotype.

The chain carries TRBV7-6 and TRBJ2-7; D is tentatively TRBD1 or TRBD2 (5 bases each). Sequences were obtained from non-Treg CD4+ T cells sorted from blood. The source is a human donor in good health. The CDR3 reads CASSRDGYEQYF. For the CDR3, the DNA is TGTGCCAGCAGCCGGGACGGATACGAGCAGTACTTC.